This entry lists 6 T cell receptor beta chains sequenced from one sample in a study of cytomegalovirus exposure and HLA in healthy donors. Primers: 60 Vbeta forward and 13 Jbeta reverse. Profiled with immunoSEQ multiplex PCR; TCRdb holds only in-frame clones, not every one. The sample includes about 200,000 clones, 82% of them seen just once. Material: PBMCs. These receptors were taken from a boy younger than 10 in good health and CMV-seronegative.

This clone appeared once. The gene calls are TRBV18 and TRBJ2-1; 9 bases map to TRBD1. The ends lost 3 bases at V and 7 bases at J; junction bases unmatched: 7. The CDR3 consists of 15 residues. CDR1 and CDR2 from the germline V gene are KGHSH and LQKENI. The DNA of the CDR3 is TGTGCCAGCTCACCGAGACAGGGGGAACCGAATGAGCAGTTCTTC. This encodes CASSPRQGEPNEQFF.

The sample holds one count of this clone. The rearrangement joins TRBV6-6 to TRBJ2-1; 10 nucleotides agree with TRBD2. The V segment lost 6 bases and the J segment 4 bases; nucleotides outside the gene matches: 6. The length of the CDR3 is 15 residues. Germline assignment: CDR1 MNHNY and CDR2 SVGAGI (reference sequence). The chain's CDR3 is CASSAGTSAYNEQFF. The CDR3 region has the DNA TGTGCCAGCAGCGCCGGGACTAGCGCGTACAATGAGCAGTTCTTC.

This clone showed up just once. The chain has TRBV7-9 and TRBJ1-3; a possible D gene is TRBD1 (5 bases). Germline V CDR1 and CDR2: SEHNR, FQNEAQ (reference sequence). V gave up 3 bases and J gave up 2 bases, with 14 bases separating them. The CDR3 has 16 residues. The CDR3 sequence: CASSLGVPGTGNTIYF. In DNA, the CDR3 is TGTGCCAGCAGCTTGGGTGTGCCAGGGACTGGAAACACCATATATTTT.

The chain couples TRBV4-2 to TRBJ2-3, with a possible D match to TRBD2 (6 bases). The CDR3 is 16 residues long. Per the germline V gene, CDR1 is LGHNA and CDR2 is YNFKEQ. The V and J ends lost 3 bases and 4 bases respectively, with 17 bases between them. The CDR3 loop reads CASSQGFGSQADTQYF. The CDR3 coding sequence is TGTGCCAGCAGCCAGGGGTTCGGGAGTCAAGCAGATACGCAGTATTTT.

The gene calls are TRBV19 and TRBJ1-5; TRBD1 matches at 10 bases. The CDR3 runs 17 residues. CDR1 and CDR2 (germline): LNHDA, SQIVND (reference sequence). The V segment lost 4 bases and the J segment 5 bases; nucleotides outside the gene matches: 11. The CDR3: CASSSSPWTGGYQPQHF. The CDR3 coding sequence is TGTGCCAGTAGTAGCTCCCCCTGGACAGGGGGATATCAGCCCCAGCATTTT.

The chain employs TRBV7-9 and TRBJ2-7; maybe TRBD2 (6 bases). The CDR3 covers 13 residues. In germline, CDR1 is SEHNR, CDR2 FQNEAQ (reference sequence). Trimming took off 4 bases at V and 3 bases at J, with 10 bases between the two ends. CDR3 region: CASSSTGVYEQYF. The CDR3 bases are TGTGCCAGCAGCTCCACGGGGGTCTACGAGCAGTACTTC.